The entry below describes one T cell receptor beta chain. The sample comes from a study of blood T cell repertoires in COVID-19. The method was immunoSEQ multiplex PCR; TCRdb's version includes in-frame clones alone and lacks a portion of them. Counted here are 100,000 to 150,000 clones, over 80% occurring once; the ten biggest clones make up over 9.5%. Germline lookup yields CDR1 SGDLS and CDR2 YYNGEE. Trimming cost V 0 bases and J 2 bases, with 5 bases left between them. The CDR3 extends over 13 amino acids. This clonotype was obtained from a man in his fifties or sixties with acute or convalescent COVID-19. Sequences were obtained from peripheral blood. This chain connects TRBV9 to TRBJ1-1; unclear D gene. DNA for the CDR3: TGTGCCAGCAGCGTAGGGCCCAACACTGAAGCTTTCTTT. Translation: CASSVGPNTEAFF.